These 20 T cell receptor beta chains originate from one sample sequenced in a study of CXCR3-negative and CXCR3-positive naive CD8 T cells. Carrying UMI labels, the TRB cDNA libraries were prepared through 5' RACE. TCRdb re-analyzed the 5' RACE reads; it lists each CDR3 protein once, without DNA. This repertoire includes tens of thousands of distinct CDR3 sequences. The sequenced sample consisted of naive CXCR3- CD8+ T cells from blood. The subset is: CD45RO-CCR7+CD27+CD95- naive CD8+ T cells lacking CXCR3 (TNR3-). These receptors all stem from a human donor in good health. Some clones in this sample may be carry-over from other donors' samples.

This chain uses TRBV4-1 with TRBJ1-2; the TCRdb call, TRBD1, lacks DNA for checking. CDR3 length: 17 amino acids. CDR1 and CDR2 (germline): MGHRA, YSYEKL. The CDR3: CASSQDLGTGANYGYTF.

This sequence joins TRBV6-6 and TRBJ1-5. Per the germline V gene, CDR1 is MNHNY and CDR2 is SVGAGI (reference sequence). This CDR3 comprises 11 residues. CDR3 sequence: CASSDNQPQHF.

This chain joins TRBV20-1 and TRBJ2-7. CDR3 length equals 13 residues. Per the germline V gene, CDR1 is DFQATT and CDR2 is SNEGSKA (reference sequence). This chain's CDR3 is CSARGDSSYEQYF.

This chain links TRBV11-2 with TRBJ2-5; TCRdb proposes TRBD1, but this gene call is untestable without DNA. The CDR3 spans 14 residues. Germline V gene data show CDR1 as SGHAT and CDR2 as FQNNGV. Here the CDR3 reads CASSPGPPIRAQYF.

V is TRBV9 and J is TRBJ1-1. CDR3 length: 14 amino acids. Germline V gene data show CDR1 as SGDLS and CDR2 as YYNGEE. Here the CDR3 reads CASSVKGSGTEAFF.

The chain employs TRBV6-5 and TRBJ2-7. The length of the CDR3 is 13 residues. CDR1 and CDR2 (germline): MNHEY, SVGAGI. This CDR3 is CASIFPYSGEQYF.

This chain connects TRBV19 to TRBJ2-6; TCRdb's D call of TRBD1 is untestable without DNA. The CDR3 contains 18 residues. Germline values: CDR1 LNHDA, CDR2 SQIVND (reference sequence). CDR3 residues: CASSRSGAMSSGANVLTF. The complete variable domain, with remaining parts taken from reference TRBV19 and TRBJ2-6, reads DGGITQSPKYLFRKEGQNVTLSCEQNLNHDAMYWYRQDPGQGLRLIYYSQIVNDFQKGDIAEGYSVSREKKESFPLTVTSAQKNPTAFYLCASSRSGAMSSGANVLTFGAGSRLTVL.

V is TRBV29-1 and J is TRBJ2-7; TCRdb's D gene call, TRBD1, goes unchecked for lack of DNA. Germline V gives CDR1 SQVTM, CDR2 ANQGSEA. The CDR3 length is 14 residues. CDR3 sequence: CSVERGPTGDEQYF.

The V and J genes are TRBV5-5 and TRBJ2-7; checking the TCRdb D call of TRBD1 is not possible without DNA. Germline CDR1 reads SGHKS; CDR2 reads YYEKEE (reference sequence). CDR3 length equals 13 residues. The chain's CDR3 is CASSPRGAYEQYF.

The chain is built from TRBV6-1 and TRBJ2-1; without DNA, the TCRdb call of TRBD2 cannot be checked. The V gene's germline CDR1 is MNHNS and CDR2 SASEGT. The CDR3 is 17 amino acids. CDR3 region: CASSELAGGEKDNEQLF.

The chain couples TRBV28 to TRBJ2-1; checking the TCRdb D call of TRBD2 is not possible without DNA. Per the germline V gene, CDR1 is MDHEN and CDR2 is SYDVKM. The CDR3 length is 15 residues. CDR3 region: CACRRGRAPYNEQFF.

The genes are TRBV9 and TRBJ1-5; the D gene TCRdb calls, TRBD1, cannot be checked with no DNA. The CDR3 length is 14 residues. Germline CDR1 SGDLS, CDR2 YYNGEE. The CDR3 reads CASSVMGVGQPQHF.

The chain recombines TRBV29-1 with TRBJ2-7. The CDR3 runs to 14 residues. Germline V lookup: CDR1 SQVTM, CDR2 ANQGSEA. CDR3 residues: CSVEDGRSSYEQYF.

The chain has TRBV25-1 and TRBJ1-1. This CDR3 has 12 residues. CDR1 and CDR2 (germline): MGHDK, SYGVNS. The CDR3 is CASSDSGPYAFF.

The rearrangement links TRBV28 to TRBJ1-2; TCRdb picks TRBD1, but there is no DNA to check that call. CDR3 length: 14 amino acids. The germline V gene encodes CDR1 MDHEN and CDR2 SYDVKM. The CDR3 reads CASSKQGASNGYTF.

V usage is TRBV11-3 and J usage is TRBJ2-6; TCRdb's D call, TRBD2, is unchecked because there is no DNA. Germline CDR1 reads SGHNT; CDR2 reads YENEEA. The CDR3 is 17 amino acids. The CDR3 is CASSSRGLTSGANVLTF.

The chain has TRBV7-6 and TRBJ2-1. CDR3 length: 13 residues. CDR1 and CDR2 (germline): SGHVS, FNYEAQ. The CDR3 loop reads CASSLRSYNEQFF.

The chain carries TRBV10-2 and TRBJ2-4; TCRdb calls TRBD2, which cannot be checked without DNA. The germline V gene encodes CDR1 WSHSY and CDR2 SAAADI. There are 17 residues in the CDR3. CDR3 sequence: CASSGLADNLAKNIQYF.

V gene TRBV27 combines with J gene TRBJ1-4; checking the TCRdb D call of TRBD1 is not possible without DNA. The CDR3 has 13 residues. CDR1 and CDR2 (germline): MNHEY, SMNVEV (reference sequence). The CDR3 reads CASSFFTGGKLFF.

The chain combines TRBV7-2 with TRBJ2-5; TCRdb's D call of TRBD1 is untestable without DNA. CDR1 and CDR2 (germline): SGHTA, FQGNSA. The CDR3 runs 16 residues. CDR3 amino acids: CASSFVRAGSGETQYF.